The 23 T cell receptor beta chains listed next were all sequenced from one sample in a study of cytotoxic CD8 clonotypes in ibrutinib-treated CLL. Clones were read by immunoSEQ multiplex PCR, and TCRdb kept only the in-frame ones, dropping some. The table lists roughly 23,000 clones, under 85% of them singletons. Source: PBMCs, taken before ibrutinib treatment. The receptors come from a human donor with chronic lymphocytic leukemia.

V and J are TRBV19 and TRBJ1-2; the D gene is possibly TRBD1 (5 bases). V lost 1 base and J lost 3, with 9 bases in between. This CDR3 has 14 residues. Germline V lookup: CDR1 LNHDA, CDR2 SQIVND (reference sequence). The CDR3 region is CASSIGDDDYGYTF. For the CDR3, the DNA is TGTGCCAGTAGTATAGGGGACGACGACTATGGCTACACCTTC.

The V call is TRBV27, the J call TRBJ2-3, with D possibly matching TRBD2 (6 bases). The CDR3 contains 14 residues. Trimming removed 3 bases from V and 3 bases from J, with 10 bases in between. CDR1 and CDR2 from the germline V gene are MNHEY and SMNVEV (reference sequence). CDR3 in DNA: TGTGCCAGCAGTTTTTACGCGGGAACAGATACGCAGTATTTT. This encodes CASSFYAGTDTQYF.

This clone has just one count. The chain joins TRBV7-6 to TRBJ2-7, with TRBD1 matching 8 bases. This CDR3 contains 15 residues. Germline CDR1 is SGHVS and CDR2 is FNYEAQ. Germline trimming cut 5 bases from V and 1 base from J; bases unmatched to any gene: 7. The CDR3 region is CASSQSGQGSYEQYF. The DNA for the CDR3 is TGTGCCAGCAGCCAGTCCGGACAGGGATCCTACGAGCAGTACTTC. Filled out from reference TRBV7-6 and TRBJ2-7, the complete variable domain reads GAGVSQSPRYKVTKRGQDVALRCDPISGHVSLYWYRQALGQGPEFLTYFNYEAQQDKSGLPNDRFSAERPEGSISTLTIQRTEQRDSAMYRCASSQSGQGSYEQYFGPGTRLTVT.

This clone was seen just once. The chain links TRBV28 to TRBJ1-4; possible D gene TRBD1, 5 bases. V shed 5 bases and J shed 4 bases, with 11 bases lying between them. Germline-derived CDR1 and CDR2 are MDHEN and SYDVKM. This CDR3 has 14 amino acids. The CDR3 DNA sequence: TGTGCCAGCAGTCCGACAGCTCATAATGAAAAACTGTTTTTT. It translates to CASSPTAHNEKLFF.

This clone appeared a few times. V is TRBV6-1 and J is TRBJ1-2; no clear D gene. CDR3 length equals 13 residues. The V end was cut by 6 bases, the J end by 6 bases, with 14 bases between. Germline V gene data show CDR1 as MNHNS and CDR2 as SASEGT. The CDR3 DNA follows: TGTGCCAGCAGCCTAGTTAACAGAAATGGCTACACCTTC. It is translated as CASSLVNRNGYTF.

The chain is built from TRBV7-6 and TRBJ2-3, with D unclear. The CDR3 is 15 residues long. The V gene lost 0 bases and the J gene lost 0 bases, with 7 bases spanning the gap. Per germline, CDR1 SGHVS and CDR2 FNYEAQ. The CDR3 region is CASSLADGSTDTQYF. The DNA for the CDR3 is TGTGCCAGCAGCTTAGCGGACGGTAGCACAGATACGCAGTATTTT.

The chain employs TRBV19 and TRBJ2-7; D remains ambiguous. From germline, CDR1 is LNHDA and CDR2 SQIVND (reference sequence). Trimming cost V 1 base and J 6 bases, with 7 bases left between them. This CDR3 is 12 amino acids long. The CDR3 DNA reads TGTGCCAGTAGTATAGTGGGATCCGAGCAGTACTTC. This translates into CASSIVGSEQYF.

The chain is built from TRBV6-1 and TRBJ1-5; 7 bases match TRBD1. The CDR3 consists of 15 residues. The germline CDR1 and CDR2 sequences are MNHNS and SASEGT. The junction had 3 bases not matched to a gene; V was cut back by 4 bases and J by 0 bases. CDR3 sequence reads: CASSGTGSSNQPQHF. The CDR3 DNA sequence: TGTGCCAGCAGTGGGACAGGTAGTAGCAATCAGCCCCAGCATTTT.

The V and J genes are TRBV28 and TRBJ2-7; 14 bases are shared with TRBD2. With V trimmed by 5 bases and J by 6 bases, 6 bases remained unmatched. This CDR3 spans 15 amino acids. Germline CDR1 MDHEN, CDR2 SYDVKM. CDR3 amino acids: CASSPGTSGSSEQYF. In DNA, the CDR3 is TGTGCCAGCAGTCCGGGGACTAGCGGGAGTTCCGAGCAGTACTTC.

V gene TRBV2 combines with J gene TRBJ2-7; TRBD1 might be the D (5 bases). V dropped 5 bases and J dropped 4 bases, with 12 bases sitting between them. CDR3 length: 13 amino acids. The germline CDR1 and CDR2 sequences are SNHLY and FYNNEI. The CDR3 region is CASSSRQLYEQYF. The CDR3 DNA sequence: TGTGCCAGCAGTTCCCGACAGTTATACGAGCAGTACTTC.

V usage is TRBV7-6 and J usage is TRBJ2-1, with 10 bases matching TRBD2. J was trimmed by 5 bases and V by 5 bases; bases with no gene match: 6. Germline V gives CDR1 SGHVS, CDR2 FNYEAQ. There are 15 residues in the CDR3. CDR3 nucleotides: TGTGCCAGCAGCCCAGCGGGAGGGCCCCACAATGAGCAGTTCTTC. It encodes CASSPAGGPHNEQFF.

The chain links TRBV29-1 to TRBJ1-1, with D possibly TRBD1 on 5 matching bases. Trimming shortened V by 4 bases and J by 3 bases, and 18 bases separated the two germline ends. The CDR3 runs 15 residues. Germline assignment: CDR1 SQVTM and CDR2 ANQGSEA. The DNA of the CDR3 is TGCAGCGTTGCGAACAGGCTTTCCCCTGACACTGAAGCTTTCTTT. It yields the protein CSVANRLSPDTEAFF.

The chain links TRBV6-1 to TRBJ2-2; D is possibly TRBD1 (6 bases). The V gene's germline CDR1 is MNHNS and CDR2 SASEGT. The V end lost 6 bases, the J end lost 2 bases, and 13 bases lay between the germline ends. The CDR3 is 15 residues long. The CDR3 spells CASRTTGVNTGELFF. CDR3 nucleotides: TGTGCCAGCAGGACGACAGGAGTTAACACCGGGGAGCTGTTTTTT.

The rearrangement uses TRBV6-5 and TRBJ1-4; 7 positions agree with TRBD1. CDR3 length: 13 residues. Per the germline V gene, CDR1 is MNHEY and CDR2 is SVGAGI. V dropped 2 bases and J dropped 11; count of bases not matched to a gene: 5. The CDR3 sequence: CASSYEGAKKLFF. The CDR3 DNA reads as TGTGCCAGCAGTTACGAGGGGGCGAAGAAACTGTTTTTT.

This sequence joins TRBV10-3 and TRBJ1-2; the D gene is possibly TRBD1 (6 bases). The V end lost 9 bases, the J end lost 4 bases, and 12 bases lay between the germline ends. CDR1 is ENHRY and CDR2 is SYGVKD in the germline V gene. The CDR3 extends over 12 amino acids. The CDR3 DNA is TGTGCCATTAGCAGGGACACCTATGGCTACACCTTC. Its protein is CAISRDTYGYTF.

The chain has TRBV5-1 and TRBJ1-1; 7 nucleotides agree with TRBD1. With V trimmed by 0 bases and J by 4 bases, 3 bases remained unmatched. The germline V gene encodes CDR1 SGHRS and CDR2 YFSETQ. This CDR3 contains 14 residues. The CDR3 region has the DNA TGCGCCAGCAGCTTGGACAGGGGAGGCACTGAAGCTTTCTTT. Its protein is CASSLDRGGTEAFF.

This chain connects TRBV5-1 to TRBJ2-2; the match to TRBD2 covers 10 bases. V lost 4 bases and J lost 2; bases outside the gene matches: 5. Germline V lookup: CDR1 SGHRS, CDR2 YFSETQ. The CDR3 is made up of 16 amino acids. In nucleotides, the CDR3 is TGCGCCAGCAGCGTAGCTAGCGGGAGTAACACCGGGGAGCTGTTTTTT. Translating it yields CASSVASGSNTGELFF.

CDR3 residues: CASSPNTDTQYF. CDR3 coding DNA: TGTGCCAGCAGCCCCAACACAGATACGCAGTATTTT. The genes are TRBV7-3 and TRBJ2-3; D uncertain. Germline CDR1 reads SGHTA; CDR2 reads FQGTGA. Trimming left V 5 bases short and J 2 bases short, with 5 bases between. This CDR3 is 12 amino acids long.

The CDR3 region is CAISEKTTGGEWGSEKLFF. The CDR3 nucleotides read TGTGCCATCAGTGAGAAGACGACAGGGGGCGAATGGGGTAGCGAAAAACTGTTTTTT. This rearrangement joins TRBV10-3 to TRBJ1-4; 10 positions agree with TRBD1. The CDR3 extends over 19 amino acids. Trimming cost V 2 bases and J 8 bases; bases outside gene matches: 17. Germline assignment: CDR1 ENHRY and CDR2 SYGVKD.

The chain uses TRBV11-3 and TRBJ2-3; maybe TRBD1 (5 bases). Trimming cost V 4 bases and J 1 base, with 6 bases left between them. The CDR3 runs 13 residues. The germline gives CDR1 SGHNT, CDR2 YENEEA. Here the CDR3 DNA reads TGTGCCAGCAGCTCCAGGGGCACAGATACGCAGTATTTT. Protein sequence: CASSSRGTDTQYF.

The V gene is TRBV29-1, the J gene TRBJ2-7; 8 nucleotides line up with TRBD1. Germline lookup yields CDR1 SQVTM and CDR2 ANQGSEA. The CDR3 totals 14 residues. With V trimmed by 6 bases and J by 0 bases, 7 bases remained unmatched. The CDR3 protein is CSVASGTGSYEQYF. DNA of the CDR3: TGCAGCGTCGCATCCGGGACAGGCTCCTACGAGCAGTACTTC.

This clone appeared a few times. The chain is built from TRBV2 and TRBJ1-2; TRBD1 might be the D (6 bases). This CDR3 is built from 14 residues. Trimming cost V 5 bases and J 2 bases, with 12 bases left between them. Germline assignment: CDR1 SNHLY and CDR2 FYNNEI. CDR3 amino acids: CASSPSGANYGYTF. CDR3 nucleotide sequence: TGTGCCAGCAGTCCTTCGGGGGCGAACTATGGCTACACCTTC. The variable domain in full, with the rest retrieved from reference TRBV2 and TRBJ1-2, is EPEVTQTPSHQVTQMGQEVILRCVPISNHLYFYWYRQILGQKVEFLVSFYNNEISEKSEIFDDQFSVERPDGSNFTLKIRSTKLEDSAMYFCASSPSGANYGYTFGSGTRLTVV.

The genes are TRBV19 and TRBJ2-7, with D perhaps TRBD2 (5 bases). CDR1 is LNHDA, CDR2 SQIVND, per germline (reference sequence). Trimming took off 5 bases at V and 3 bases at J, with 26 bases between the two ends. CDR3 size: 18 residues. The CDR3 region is CASSAQHRKGVSIYEQYF. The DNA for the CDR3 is TGTGCCAGTAGTGCCCAACATCGTAAGGGAGTTTCAATCTACGAGCAGTACTTC.